The T cell receptor beta chain described here comes from a study of OX40 agonist ivuxolimab in advanced cancers. At the level of the study: Patients received ivuxolimab, an agonistic anti-OX40 (CD134) antibody. The study reported partial responses in three patients: one hepatocellular carcinoma, two cutaneous melanoma. Study-wide findings and caveats: Among the lowest levels of clonal expansion were found in partial responders at 0.1-3.0 mg/kg. With doses of 0.1 to 3.0 mg/kg, CD4+ and CD8+ blood T cells had undergone clonal expansion by week 6.

To note about this clone: Its target is unknown.

V lost 2 bases to trimming and J lost 5 bases, with 15 bases between them. The CDR3 has 15 amino acids. Germline V CDR1 and CDR2: SGHTA, FQGNSA. The data were produced by immunoSEQ multiplex PCR, yet TCRdb's version contains in-frame clones alone and is incomplete. The repertoire holds about 95,000 clones, with 91% as singletons. The source was CD4+ or CD8+ T cells sorted from blood, collected in a trial of the OX40 agonist ivuxolimab. The receptor's source is an adult with an advanced solid tumor such as melanoma, head and neck, liver or kidney cancer. The gene calls are TRBV7-2 and TRBJ1-1; D gene ambiguous. CDR3 loop: CASSLFASLRTEAFF. CDR3 sequence (DNA): TGTGCCAGCAGCTTATTTGCTTCTTTGAGGACTGAAGCTTTCTTT.